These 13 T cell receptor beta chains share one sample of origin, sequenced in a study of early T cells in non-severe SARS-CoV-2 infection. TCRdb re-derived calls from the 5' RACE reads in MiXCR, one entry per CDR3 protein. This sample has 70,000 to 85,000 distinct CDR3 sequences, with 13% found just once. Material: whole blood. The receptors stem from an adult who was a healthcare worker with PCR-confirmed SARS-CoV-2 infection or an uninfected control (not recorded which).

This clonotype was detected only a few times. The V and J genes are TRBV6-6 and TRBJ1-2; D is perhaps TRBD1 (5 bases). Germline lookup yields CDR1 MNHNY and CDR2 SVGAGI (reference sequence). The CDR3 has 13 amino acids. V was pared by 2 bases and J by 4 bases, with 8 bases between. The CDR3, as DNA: TGTGCCAGCAGTTACGTAGGGACCTATGGCTACACCTTC. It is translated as CASSYVGTYGYTF.

The DNA for the CDR3 is TGCAGTGCTAGGGCACTAGCGGGGGTACTAAACTCCTACAATGAGCAGTTCTTC. Translation gives CSARALAGVLNSYNEQFF. The chain combines TRBV20-1 with TRBJ2-1, with TRBD2 matching over 11 bases. The CDR3 totals 18 residues. V shed 3 bases and J 0 bases; nucleotides not matched to a gene: 10. Germline CDR1 reads DFQATT; CDR2 reads SNEGSKA (reference sequence).

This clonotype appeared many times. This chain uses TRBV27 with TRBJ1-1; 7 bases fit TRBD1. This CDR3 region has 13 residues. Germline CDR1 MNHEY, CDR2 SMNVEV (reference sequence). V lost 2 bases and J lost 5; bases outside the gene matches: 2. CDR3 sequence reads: CASSLRGRTEAFF. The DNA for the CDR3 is TGTGCCAGCAGTTTAAGGGGGCGAACTGAAGCTTTCTTT.

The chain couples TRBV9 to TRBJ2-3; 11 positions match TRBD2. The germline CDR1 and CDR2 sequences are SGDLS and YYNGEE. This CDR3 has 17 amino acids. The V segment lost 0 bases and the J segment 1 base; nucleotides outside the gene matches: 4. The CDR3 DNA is TGTGCCAGCAGCGTAGCTGTGACTAGCGGGGGCACAGATACGCAGTATTTT. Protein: CASSVAVTSGGTDTQYF.

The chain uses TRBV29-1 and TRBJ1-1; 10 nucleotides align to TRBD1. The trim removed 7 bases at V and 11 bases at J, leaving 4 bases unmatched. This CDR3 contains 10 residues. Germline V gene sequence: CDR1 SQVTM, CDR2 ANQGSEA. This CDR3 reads CSGGTGEAFF. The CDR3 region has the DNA TGCAGCGGGGGGACAGGGGAGGCTTTCTTT.

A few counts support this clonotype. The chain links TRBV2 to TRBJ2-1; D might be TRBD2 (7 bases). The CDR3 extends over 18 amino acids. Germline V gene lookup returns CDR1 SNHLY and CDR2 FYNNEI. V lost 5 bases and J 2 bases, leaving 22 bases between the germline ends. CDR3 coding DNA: TGTGCCAGCAGTCTACTACGCGAGGGGGGGTCGACCTACAATGAGCAGTTCTTC. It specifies CASSLLREGGSTYNEQFF.

The CDR3 region is CSASIPSGANVLTF. The CDR3 nucleotides read TGCAGTGCTAGCATACCCTCTGGGGCCAACGTCCTGACTTTC. J is TRBJ2-6 and V is TRBV20-1; D ambiguous. V dropped 3 bases and J dropped 0 bases, with 6 bases sitting between them. The CDR3 loop spans 14 amino acids. The germline gives CDR1 DFQATT, CDR2 SNEGSKA (reference sequence).

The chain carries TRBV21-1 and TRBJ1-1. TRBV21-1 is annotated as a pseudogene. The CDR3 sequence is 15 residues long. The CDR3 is CASSKAEEKYTEAFF. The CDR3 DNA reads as TGTGCCAGCAGCAAAGCGGAGGAGAAGTACACTGAAGCTTTCTTT.

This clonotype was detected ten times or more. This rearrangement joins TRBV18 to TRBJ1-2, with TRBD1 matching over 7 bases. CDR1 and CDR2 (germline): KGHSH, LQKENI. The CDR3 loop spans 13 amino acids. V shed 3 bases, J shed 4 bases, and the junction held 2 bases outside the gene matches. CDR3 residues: CASSPGTAYGYTF. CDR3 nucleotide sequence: TGTGCCAGCTCACCGGGGACAGCCTATGGCTACACCTTC.

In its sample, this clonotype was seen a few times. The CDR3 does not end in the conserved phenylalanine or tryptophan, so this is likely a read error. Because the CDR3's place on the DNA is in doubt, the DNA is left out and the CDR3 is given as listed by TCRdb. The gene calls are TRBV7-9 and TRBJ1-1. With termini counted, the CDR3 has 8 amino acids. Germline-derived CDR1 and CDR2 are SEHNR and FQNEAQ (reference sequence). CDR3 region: CASSSGLV.

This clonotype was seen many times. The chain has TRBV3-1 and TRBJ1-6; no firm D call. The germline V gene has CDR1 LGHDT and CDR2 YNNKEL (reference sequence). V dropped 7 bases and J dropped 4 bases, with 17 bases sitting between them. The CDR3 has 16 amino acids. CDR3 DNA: TGTGCCAGCACCAACGTGCGGGGAGTTTATAATTCACCCCTCCACTTT. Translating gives CASTNVRGVYNSPLHF.

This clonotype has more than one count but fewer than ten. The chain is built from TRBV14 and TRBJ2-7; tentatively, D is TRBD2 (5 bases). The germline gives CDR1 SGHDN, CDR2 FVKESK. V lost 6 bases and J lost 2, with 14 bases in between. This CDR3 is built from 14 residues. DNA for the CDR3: TGTGCCAGCAGTACAGAGGGATATGCCTACGAGCAGTACTTC. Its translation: CASSTEGYAYEQYF.

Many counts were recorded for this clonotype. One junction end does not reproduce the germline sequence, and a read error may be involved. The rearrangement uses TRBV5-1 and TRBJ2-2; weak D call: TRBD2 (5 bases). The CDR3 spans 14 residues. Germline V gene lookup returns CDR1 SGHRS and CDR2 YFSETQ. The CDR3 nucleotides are TGTGCTAGCAGCTTAGTGGGGAACACCGGGGAGCTGTTTTTT. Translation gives CASSLVGNTGELFF.